The present TCR beta chain was sequenced within a study of cytomegalovirus exposure and HLA in healthy donors. Broader study findings: Further analysis, carried out later, found HLA-associated TCR beta chains more clonally expanded than equally common other chains.

Trimming cost V 3 bases and J 1 base, with 12 bases left between them. The CDR3 runs 15 residues. Germline CDR1 and CDR2: SGHTA and FQGTGA. Primers included in the PCR were 60 Vbeta and 13 Jbeta primers. The data were produced by immunoSEQ multiplex PCR, yet TCRdb's version contains in-frame clones alone and is incomplete. This sample's table has 91,000 or so clones. About this clone itself: The antigen remains undetermined.

This chain connects TRBV7-3 to TRBJ1-1, with TRBD1 as a possible D gene (5 bases). The sequence came from a woman aged 30 to 39 in good health and CMV-seronegative. The sequencing input was PBMCs. The CDR3 loop reads CASSLGRISNTEAFF. The CDR3 bases are TGTGCCAGCAGCTTGGGGCGGATCTCGAACACTGAAGCTTTCTTT.